A selection of T cell receptor beta chains follows, all from one sample in a study of blood T cell repertoires in COVID-19. This table comes from immunoSEQ multiplex PCR, and its TCRdb copy is limited to in-frame clones, with some not included. The sample yields approximately 140,000 clones, approximately 90% seen once. Specimen: peripheral blood. The receptors derive from a woman in her forties with acute or convalescent COVID-19. The CDR3 runs from the conserved cysteine through the conserved F or W. D genes are given only for firm matches. Clone size appears in some rows only: once, few, many, or a class for an expanded clone.

size	V	D	J	length	CDR3	DNA
-	TRBV29-1	-	TRBJ1-1	13	CSAWDSPNTEAFF	TGCAGCGCCTGGGACTCCCCGAACACTGAAGCTTTCTTT
-	TRBV29-1	TRBD1	TRBJ1-3	13	CSVGQSSGNTIYF	TGCAGCGTGGGACAGAGCTCTGGAAACACCATATATTTT
-	TRBV19	-	TRBJ1-6	17	CASSTLTLDSYNSPLHF	TGTGCCAGTAGTACCCTCACCCTGGACAGTTATAATTCACCCCTCCACTTT
-	TRBV4-3	TRBD2	TRBJ2-1	20	CASSQGKGLAGTSSYNEQFF	TGCGCCAGCAGCCAGGGCAAAGGACTAGCGGGAACGAGCTCCTACAATGAGCAGTTCTTC
-	TRBV4-1	-	TRBJ1-5	13	CASSQDTNQPQHF	TGCGCCAGCAGCCAGGACACAAATCAGCCCCAGCATTTT
-	TRBV19	-	TRBJ1-1	15	CASSLPRAMNTEAFF	TGTGCCAGTAGCCTGCCCAGGGCTATGAACACTGAAGCTTTCTTT
few	TRBV6-2/TRBV6-3	TRBD1	TRBJ2-7	14	CASSPEGAISEQYF	TGTGCCAGCAGTCCCGAGGGGGCCATTTCAGAGCAGTACTTC
-	TRBV19	TRBD1	TRBJ2-7	14	CASSFRDRFYEQYF	TGTGCCAGTAGTTTCCGGGACAGGTTCTACGAGCAGTACTTC
-	TRBV18	TRBD1	TRBJ1-1	18	CASSPTAVAATGRTEAFF	TGTGCCAGCTCACCAACCGCCGTAGCTGCGACAGGGAGGACTGAAGCTTTCTTT
-	TRBV19	TRBD1	TRBJ1-2	15	CASQPGTAVLYGYTF	TGTGCCAGTCAACCTGGGACAGCGGTACTATATGGCTACACCTTC
-	TRBV3-1/TRBV3-2	-	TRBJ1-1	13	CASSQRGGAGSFF	TGTGCCAGCAGCCAACGCGGAGGGGCGGGGTCTTTCTTT
-	TRBV18	TRBD1	TRBJ1-4	15	CASSPTTGTYEKLFF	TGTGCCAGCTCACCGACGACAGGGACTTATGAAAAACTGTTTTTT
few	TRBV7-9	TRBD2	TRBJ2-1	15	CASRLAGGRDNEQFF	TGTGCCAGCAGACTAGCGGGAGGAAGGGACAATGAGCAGTTCTTC
once	TRBV12-3/TRBV12-4	-	TRBJ1-4	11	CASSFKEKLFF	TGTGCCAGCAGTTTTAAAGAAAAACTGTTTTTT
-	TRBV4-1	TRBD1	TRBJ2-2	17	CASSQAGQGVITGELFF	TGCGCCAGCAGCCAAGCCGGACAGGGAGTGATCACCGGGGAGCTGTTTTTT
-	TRBV18	-	TRBJ1-3	16	CASSPQRGEGGNTIYF	TGTGCCAGCTCTCCCCAGCGGGGGGAAGGAGGAAACACCATATATTTT
-	TRBV5-4	-	TRBJ2-1	15	CASSLTVSSYNEQFF	TGTGCCAGCAGCTTGACAGTAAGCTCCTACAATGAGCAGTTCTTC
-	TRBV4-1	-	TRBJ1-6	16	CASSQDWSSYNSPLHF	TGCGCCAGCAGCCAAGATTGGAGCTCCTATAATTCACCCCTCCACTTT
-	TRBV6-6	-	TRBJ1-1	13	CATYGGVNTEAFF	TGTGCCACCTACGGGGGAGTGAACACTGAAGCTTTCTTT
-	TRBV11-2	-	TRBJ2-7	15	CASSPTPSATYEQYF	TGTGCCAGCAGCCCCACTCCCTCTGCCACCTACGAGCAGTACTTC
few	TRBV25-1	-	TRBJ1-1	16	CASSGRTGGTNTEAFF	TGTGCCAGCAGTGGACGGACGGGAGGGACGAACACTGAAGCTTTCTTT
-	TRBV27	TRBD2	TRBJ2-1	15	CASSLWGGRAYEQFF	TGTGCCAGCAGTTTATGGGGCGGGAGGGCTTATGAGCAGTTCTTC
-	TRBV5-6	-	TRBJ2-7	15	CASSLEPGWSYEQYF	TGTGCCAGCAGCTTGGAGCCAGGGTGGAGCTACGAGCAGTACTTC
-	TRBV30	-	TRBJ2-3	12	CAWSETADTQYF	TGTGCCTGGAGTGAAACGGCAGATACGCAGTATTTT
-	TRBV29-1	TRBD1	TRBJ1-2	11	CSGQGALGYTF	TGCAGCGGACAGGGGGCGCTTGGCTACACCTTC
few	TRBV4-3	-	TRBJ2-6	15	CASSQVVSGANVLTF	TGCGCCAGCAGCCAAGTAGTATCTGGGGCCAACGTCCTGACTTTC
few	TRBV2	-	TRBJ1-1	13	CASTTQVNTEAFF	TGTGCCAGCACGACACAGGTGAACACTGAAGCTTTCTTT
-	TRBV27	-	TRBJ1-5	14	CASSLTGYNQPQHF	TGTGCCAGCAGTTTGACGGGATACAATCAGCCCCAGCATTTT
-	TRBV12-3/TRBV12-4	-	TRBJ1-4	12	CASSEDSLLLFF	TGTGCCAGCAGTGAGGACAGCCTTTTACTGTTTTTT
-	TRBV18	-	TRBJ1-1	14	CASSPTQGNTEAFF	TGTGCCAGCTCACCTACGCAGGGGAACACTGAAGCTTTCTTT
once	TRBV5-4	TRBD2	TRBJ2-1	15	CASSLSRGRDNEQFF	TGTGCCAGCAGCTTGTCCCGCGGGAGGGACAATGAGCAGTTCTTC
-	TRBV7-2	-	TRBJ1-2	12	CASSWDSYGYTF	TGTGCCAGCAGCTGGGACTCGTATGGCTACACCTTC
-	TRBV9	-	TRBJ2-1	14	CASSLGSSYNEQFF	TGTGCCAGCAGCCTAGGGAGCTCCTACAATGAGCAGTTCTTC
-	TRBV19	-	TRBJ2-1	16	CASSLAQQRTYNEQFF	TGTGCCAGTAGTTTAGCTCAGCAGAGGACCTACAATGAGCAGTTCTTC
-	TRBV6-5	-	TRBJ1-1	14	CASSWSRGMGKAFF	TGTGCCAGCAGTTGGTCCCGGGGTATGGGGAAAGCTTTCTTT
-	TRBV10-3	-	TRBJ1-1	13	CATLTDMNTEAFF	TGTGCCACCCTGACGGACATGAACACTGAAGCTTTCTTT
once	TRBV19	TRBD2	TRBJ2-7	16	CASSRGEGSSSYEQYF	TGTGCCAGTAGCCGAGGGGAGGGTTCCAGCTCCTACGAGCAGTACTTC
few	TRBV6-1	-	TRBJ1-5	17	CASSEVDLWQAGQPQHF	TGTGCCAGCAGTGAAGTCGATTTATGGCAGGCGGGTCAGCCCCAGCATTTT
once	TRBV27	-	TRBJ2-7	13	CASSLAGSYEQYF	TGTGCCAGCAGTTTGGCGGGGAGCTACGAGCAGTACTTC
-	TRBV9	-	TRBJ2-7	15	CASSVGGGNSYEQYF	TGTGCCAGCAGCGTAGGCGGAGGGAACAGCTACGAGCAGTACTTC
-	TRBV9	TRBD2	TRBJ2-3	16	CASSGSPSGFTDTQYF	TGTGCCAGCAGCGGGAGCCCTAGCGGGTTCACAGATACGCAGTATTTT
once	TRBV7-9	-	TRBJ2-2	17	CASSPNAGQPNTGELFF	TGTGCCAGCAGCCCCAATGCGGGGCAGCCGAACACCGGGGAGCTGTTTTTT
-	TRBV29-1	TRBD1	TRBJ2-7	14	CSVEIWDRAGEQYF	TGCAGCGTTGAGATTTGGGACAGGGCGGGCGAGCAGTACTTC
-	TRBV7-2	-	TRBJ1-4	13	CASMRGTNEKLFF	TGTGCCAGCATGCGAGGAACTAATGAAAAACTGTTTTTT
-	TRBV5-4	-	TRBJ2-5	11	CASSLQETQYF	TGTGCCAGCAGCCTCCAAGAGACCCAGTACTTC
-	TRBV18	-	TRBJ1-2	12	CASSSTGNGYTF	TGTGCCAGCTCATCAACAGGGAACGGCTACACCTTC
-	TRBV3-1/TRBV3-2	TRBD2	TRBJ2-3	17	CASSQGRLAAPTDTQYF	TGTGCCAGCAGCCAAGGGAGACTAGCGGCGCCCACAGATACGCAGTATTTT
-	TRBV24-1	TRBD2	TRBJ2-3	15	CATSEAGRSPDTQYF	TGTGCCACCAGTGAAGCGGGAAGGAGCCCAGATACGCAGTATTTT
-	TRBV6-6	TRBD1	TRBJ1-1	14	CASSWGQGSTEAFF	TGTGCCAGCAGTTGGGGACAGGGCTCCACTGAAGCTTTCTTT
-	TRBV30	-	TRBJ1-2	14	CAWGSQQGRTGYTF	TGTGCCTGGGGATCCCAACAGGGCCGGACGGGCTACACCTTC
-	TRBV3-1/TRBV3-2	TRBD2	TRBJ2-5	15	CASSQGTGGQETQYF	TGTGCCAGCAGCCAAGGGACGGGGGGCCAAGAGACCCAGTACTTC
-	TRBV7-8	TRBD1	TRBJ1-1	12	CASSFPGGRSFF	TGTGCCAGCAGCTTCCCAGGGGGGCGGAGTTTCTTT
once	TRBV24-1	-	TRBJ1-2	16	CATSDHEGEPNYGYTF	TGTGCCACCAGTGATCACGAGGGGGAGCCTAACTATGGCTACACCTTC
-	TRBV12-3/TRBV12-4	-	TRBJ1-2	12	CASSLAGGGYTF	TGTGCCAGCAGTTTAGCAGGGGGTGGCTACACCTTC
-	TRBV10-3	TRBD1	TRBJ1-2	13	CATVSQGAWGYTF	TGTGCCACGGTCAGTCAGGGGGCATGGGGCTACACCTTC
-	TRBV25-1	-	TRBJ2-5	15	CASSDQGTTEETQYF	TGTGCCAGCAGTGACCAGGGGACCACGGAAGAGACCCAGTACTTC
-	TRBV6-4	TRBD1	TRBJ1-2	15	CASSEVAWTGDGYTF	TGTGCCAGCAGTGAAGTTGCGTGGACAGGAGATGGCTACACCTTC